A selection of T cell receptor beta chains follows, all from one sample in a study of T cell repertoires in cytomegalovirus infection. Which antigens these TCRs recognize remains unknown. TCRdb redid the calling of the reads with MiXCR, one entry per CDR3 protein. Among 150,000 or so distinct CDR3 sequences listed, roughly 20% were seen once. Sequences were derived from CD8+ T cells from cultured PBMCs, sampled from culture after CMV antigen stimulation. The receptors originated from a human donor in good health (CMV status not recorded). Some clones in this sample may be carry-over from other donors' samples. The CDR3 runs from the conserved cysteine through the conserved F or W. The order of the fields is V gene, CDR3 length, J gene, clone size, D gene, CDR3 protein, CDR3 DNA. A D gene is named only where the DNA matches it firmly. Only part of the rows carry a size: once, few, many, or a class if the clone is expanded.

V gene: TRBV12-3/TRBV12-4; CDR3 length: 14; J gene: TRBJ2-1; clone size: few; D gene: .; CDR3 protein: CASGEAGSYNEQFF; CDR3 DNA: TGTGCCAGCGGGGAAGCGGGCTCCTACAATGAGCAGTTCTTC
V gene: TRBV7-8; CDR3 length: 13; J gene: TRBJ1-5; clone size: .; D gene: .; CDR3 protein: CASSLGYRQPQHF; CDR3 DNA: TGTGCCAGCAGCTTGGGATACCGCCAGCCCCAGCATTTT
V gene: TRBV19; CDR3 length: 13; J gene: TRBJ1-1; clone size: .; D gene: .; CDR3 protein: CASSMWGGTEAFF; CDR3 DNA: TGTGCCAGTAGTATGTGGGGGGGCACTGAAGCTTTCTTT
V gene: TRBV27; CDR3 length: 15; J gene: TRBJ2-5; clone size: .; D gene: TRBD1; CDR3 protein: CASSPQDRVQETQYF; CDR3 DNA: TGTGCCAGCAGTCCACAGGACAGGGTGCAAGAGACCCAGTACTTC
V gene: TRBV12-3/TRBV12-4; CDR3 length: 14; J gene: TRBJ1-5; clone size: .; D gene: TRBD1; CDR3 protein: CASRSGTGAQPQHF; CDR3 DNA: TGTGCCAGCAGGTCCGGGACAGGGGCTCAGCCCCAGCATTTT
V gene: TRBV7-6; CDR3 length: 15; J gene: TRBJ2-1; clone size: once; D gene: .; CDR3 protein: CASSSNGLEHNEQFF; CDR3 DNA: TGTGCCAGCAGCTCAAATGGACTGGAGCACAATGAGCAGTTCTTC
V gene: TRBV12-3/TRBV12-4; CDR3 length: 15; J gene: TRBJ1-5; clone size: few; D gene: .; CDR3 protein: CASSLWGDPSDPQHF; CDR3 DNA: TGTGCCAGCAGTTTGTGGGGGGACCCCTCAGATCCCCAGCATTTT
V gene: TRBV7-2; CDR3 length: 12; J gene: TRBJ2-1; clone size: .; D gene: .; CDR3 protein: CASSFSDLVQFF; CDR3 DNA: TGTGCCAGCAGCTTCTCAGACTTGGTGCAGTTCTTC
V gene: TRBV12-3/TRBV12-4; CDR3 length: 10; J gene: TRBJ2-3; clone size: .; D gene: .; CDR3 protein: CAIGADTQYF; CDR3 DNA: TGCGCCATAGGGGCAGATACGCAGTATTTT
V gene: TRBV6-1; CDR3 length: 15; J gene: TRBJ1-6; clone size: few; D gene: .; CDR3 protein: CASLTGPGGHSPLHF; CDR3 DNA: TGTGCCAGTCTAACGGGGCCCGGAGGGCATTCACCCCTCCACTTT
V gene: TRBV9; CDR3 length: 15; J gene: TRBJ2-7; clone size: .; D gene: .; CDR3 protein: CASSVAGRPSDEQYF; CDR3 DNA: TGTGCCAGCAGCGTAGCGGGTCGGCCGTCGGACGAGCAGTACTTC
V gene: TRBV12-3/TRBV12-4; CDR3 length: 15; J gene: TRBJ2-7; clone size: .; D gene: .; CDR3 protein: CASSLSGVGAYEQYF; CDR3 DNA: TGTGCCAGCAGTTTAAGCGGCGTTGGGGCCTACGAGCAGTACTTC
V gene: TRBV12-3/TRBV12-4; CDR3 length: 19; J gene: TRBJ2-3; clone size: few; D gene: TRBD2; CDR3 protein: CASSPAGTSGPLATDTQYF; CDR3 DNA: TGTGCCAGCAGTCCTGCCGGGACTAGCGGACCTCTTGCCACAGATACGCAGTATTTT
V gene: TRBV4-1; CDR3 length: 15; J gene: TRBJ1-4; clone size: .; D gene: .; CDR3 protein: CASSQLEDSKRKLFF; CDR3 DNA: TGCGCCAGCAGCCAGCTCGAGGACAGTAAGCGGAAACTGTTTTTT
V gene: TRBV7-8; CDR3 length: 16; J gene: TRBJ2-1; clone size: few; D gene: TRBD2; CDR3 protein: CASSLAGSGGYNEQFF; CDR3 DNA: TGTGCCAGCAGCTTAGCGGGTAGCGGGGGTTACAATGAGCAGTTCTTC
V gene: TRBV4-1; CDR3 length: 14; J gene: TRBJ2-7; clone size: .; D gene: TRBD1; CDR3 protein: CASSQGDRVYEQYF; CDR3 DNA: TGCGCCAGCAGCCAAGGGGACAGGGTCTACGAGCAGTACTTC
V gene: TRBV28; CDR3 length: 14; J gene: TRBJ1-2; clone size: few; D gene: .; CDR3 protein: CASTFYRDVGGYTF; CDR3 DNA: TGTGCCAGCACCTTTTACAGGGACGTTGGTGGCTACACCTTC
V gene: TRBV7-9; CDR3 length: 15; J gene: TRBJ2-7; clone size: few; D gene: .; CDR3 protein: CASSSPRGGAYEQYF; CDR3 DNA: TGTGCCAGCAGCTCCCCCAGGGGGGGCGCCTACGAGCAGTACTTC
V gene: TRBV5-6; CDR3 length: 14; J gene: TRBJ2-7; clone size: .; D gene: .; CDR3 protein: CASSLGGNSYEQYF; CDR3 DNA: TGTGCCAGCAGCTTGGGGGGTAACTCTTACGAGCAGTACTTC
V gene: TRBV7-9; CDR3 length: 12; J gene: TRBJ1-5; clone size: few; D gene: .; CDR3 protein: CASSFDDQPQHF; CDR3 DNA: TGTGCCAGCAGCTTTGATGATCAGCCCCAGCATTTT
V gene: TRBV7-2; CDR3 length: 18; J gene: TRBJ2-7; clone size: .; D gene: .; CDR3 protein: CASSSPPQLLISSYEQYF; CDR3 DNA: TGTGCCAGCAGCTCCCCCCCGCAGCTCCTCATTAGCTCCTACGAGCAGTACTTC
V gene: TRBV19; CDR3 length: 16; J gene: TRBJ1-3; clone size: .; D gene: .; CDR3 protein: CASSIWYPDSGNTIYF; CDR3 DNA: TGTGCCAGTAGTATATGGTACCCGGACTCTGGAAACACCATATATTTT
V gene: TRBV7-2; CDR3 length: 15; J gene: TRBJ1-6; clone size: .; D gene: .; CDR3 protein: CASSLAARFNSPLHF; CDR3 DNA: TGTGCCAGCAGCTTAGCGGCCAGGTTTAATTCACCCCTCCACTTT
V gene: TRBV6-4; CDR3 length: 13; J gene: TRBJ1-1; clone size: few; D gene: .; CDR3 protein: CASSDTGYTEAFF; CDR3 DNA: TGTGCCAGCAGTGACACGGGGTACACTGAAGCTTTCTTT
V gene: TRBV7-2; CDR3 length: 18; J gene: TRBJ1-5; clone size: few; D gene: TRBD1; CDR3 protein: CASSLVLLGQGSNQPQHF; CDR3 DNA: TGTGCCAGCAGCTTAGTTTTATTGGGACAGGGAAGCAATCAGCCCCAGCATTTT
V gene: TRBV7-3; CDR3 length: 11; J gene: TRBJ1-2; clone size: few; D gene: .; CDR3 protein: CASSRTDGYTF; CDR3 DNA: TGTGCCAGCAGCCGGACAGATGGCTACACCTTC
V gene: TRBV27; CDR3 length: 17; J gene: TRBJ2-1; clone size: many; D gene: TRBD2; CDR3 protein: CASNGRTGTRNRNEQFF; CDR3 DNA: TGTGCCAGTAATGGACGGACCGGGACTAGAAATCGCAATGAGCAGTTCTTC
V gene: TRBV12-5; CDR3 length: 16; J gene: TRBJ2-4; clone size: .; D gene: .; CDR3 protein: CASGGKEGWAKNIQYF; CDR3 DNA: TGTGCTAGTGGAGGGAAAGAGGGGTGGGCCAAAAACATTCAGTACTTC
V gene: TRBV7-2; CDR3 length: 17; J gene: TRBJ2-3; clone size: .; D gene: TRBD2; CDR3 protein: CASSLWASGGVGDTQYF; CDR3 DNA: TGTGCCAGCAGCTTATGGGCTAGCGGGGGGGTTGGAGATACGCAGTATTTT
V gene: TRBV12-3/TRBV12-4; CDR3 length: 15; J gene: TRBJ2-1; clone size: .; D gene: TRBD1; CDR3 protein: CASSFGTGVGDEQFF; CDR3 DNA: TGTGCCAGCAGTTTCGGGACAGGGGTGGGGGATGAGCAGTTCTTC
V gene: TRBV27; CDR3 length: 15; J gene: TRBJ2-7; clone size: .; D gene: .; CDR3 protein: CASSLRGSFHYEQYF; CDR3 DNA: TGTGCCAGCAGTTTGAGAGGGTCCTTCCACTACGAGCAGTACTTC
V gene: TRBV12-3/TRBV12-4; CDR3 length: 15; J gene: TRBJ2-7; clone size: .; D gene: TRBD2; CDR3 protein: CASSLEGGPPNEQYF; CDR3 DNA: TGTGCCAGCAGTTTGGAGGGAGGGCCTCCCAACGAGCAGTACTTC